This T cell receptor (beta chain) stems from a study of T cells in Graves' hyperthyroidism and ophthalmopathy. In its sample, this clonotype was seen many times. If no ophthalmopathy progression occurred within 18 months, Graves' hyperthyroidism was stable. Uncontrolled infection, other autoimmune disease, pregnancy and lactation each barred patients from inclusion. The PBMCs were taken from about 9.7 ml of fresh peripheral blood. From RNA transcripts, TCR beta CDR3 regions were amplified. TCR CDR3 underwent first-round RT-PCR with the HTBI primer set. TCRdb reprocessed the multiplex PCR reads with MiXCR, giving one entry per CDR3 protein. The sample shows 500,000 to 750,000 distinct CDR3 sequences, around 16% of them seen only once. The CDR3 runs 13 residues. V gave up 5 bases and J gave up 7 bases, with 12 bases separating them. Germline CDR1 reads MDHEN; CDR2 reads SYDVKM.

The gene calls are TRBV28 and TRBJ1-5; maybe TRBD1 (6 bases). This clonotype originated in a woman in her twenties or thirties with Graves' hyperthyroidism. Sequenced input: blood. CDR3 DNA: TGTGCCAGCAGTCGACAGGTGGGGCAGCCCCAGCATTTT. It is translated as CASSRQVGQPQHF.